The rows below give T cell receptor beta chains drawn from one sample of a study of response to subunit inactivated influenza vaccine. TCRdb fed the RT-PCR reads into MiXCR, producing one record per CDR3 protein. The sample has over 800,000 distinct CDR3 sequences; 21% are singletons. The starting material was PBMCs from blood, obtained 5 to 6 days after vaccination. Receptors originate from a man aged 50 to 59 who received an inactivated influenza vaccine. The CDR3 runs from the conserved cysteine through the conserved F or W. The D gene is left open where the match is weak. Rows may omit the clone size; those that give it use once, few, many or a size class.

d_call | j_call | clone_size | v_call | cdr3_nt | cdr3_aa
NA | TRBJ2-1 | NA | TRBV6-5 | TGTGCCAGCAGTCTCCTCGGCACCCCGTCCTCCTACAATGAGCAGTTCTTC | CASSLLGTPSSYNEQFF
TRBD2 | TRBJ2-1 | NA | TRBV9 | TGTGCCAGCAGCGGCCGGACTAGCGGGACCGGTGAGCAGTTCTTC | CASSGRTSGTGEQFF
TRBD2 | TRBJ2-2 | many | TRBV20-1 | TGCAGTGCCCAGGGACTAGCGGGAAACACCGGGGAGCTGTTTTTT | CSAQGLAGNTGELFF
TRBD2 | TRBJ2-1 | NA | TRBV20-1 | TGCAGTGGCTCTTCGGGACTAGCGGGTACCTACAATGAGCAGTTCTTC | CSGSSGLAGTYNEQFF
NA | TRBJ1-1 | few | TRBV29-1 | TGCAGCGTCATACAGGGTTATGGAACAGGCAAAGCTTTCTTT | CSVIQGYGTGKAFF
TRBD1 | TRBJ2-3 | NA | TRBV4-2 | TGTGCCAGCAGCAACCGGGGACAGGGGTCAGATACGCAGTATTTT | CASSNRGQGSDTQYF
NA | TRBJ1-1 | NA | TRBV13 | TGTGCCAGCAGCCGGGATCCGAACACTGAAGCTTTCTTT | CASSRDPNTEAFF
NA | TRBJ2-3 | NA | TRBV15 | TGTGCCACCAGCAGAGAATGGACTCAAGCGGATACGCAGTATTTT | CATSREWTQADTQYF
TRBD1 | TRBJ2-7 | few | TRBV20-1 | TGCAGTGCTATGACAGGGGGCGTATCAGAGCAGTACTTC | CSAMTGGVSEQYF
TRBD2 | TRBJ2-5 | many | TRBV11-2 | TGTGCCAGCAAAATAGCGGGAAGCCAAGAGACCCAGTACTTC | CASKIAGSQETQYF
NA | TRBJ2-1 | NA | TRBV29-1 | TGCAGCGTTGAAGAAGGTAGCATAACAAATGAGCAGTTCTTC | CSVEEGSITNEQFF
TRBD2 | TRBJ2-6 | few | TRBV6-5 | TGTGCCAGCAGTTACTCTCCGCTAGCGGGCTCCTCTGGGGCCAACGTCCTGACTTTC | CASSYSPLAGSSGANVLTF
TRBD1 | TRBJ2-2 | few | TRBV10-3 | TGTGCCATCAAGCAGACAGGGGCCAACACCGGGGAGCTGTTTTTT | CAIKQTGANTGELFF
NA | TRBJ2-1 | NA | TRBV3-1 | TGTGCCAGCAGCCCGGTTGGGGTCACTGAGCAGTTCTTC | CASSPVGVTEQFF
TRBD2 | TRBJ2-1 | few | TRBV6-5 | TGTGCCAGCAGTTACGGGGGGGGTCACTCCTACAATGAGCAGTTCTTC | CASSYGGGHSYNEQFF
TRBD2 | TRBJ2-3 | NA | TRBV5-6 | TGTGCCAGCAGCTTGGATCTAGCGGGGGGGGATACGCAGTATTTT | CASSLDLAGGDTQYF
TRBD2 | TRBJ2-3 | many | TRBV5-6 | TGTGCCAGCAGCCGGACTAGCGGCCCCCCGCGGGATACGCAGTATTTT | CASSRTSGPPRDTQYF
NA | TRBJ2-5 | NA | TRBV20-1 | TGCAGTGCTAGTTTAGTCTGGACAGAGACCCAAGAGACCCAGTACTTC | CSASLVWTETQETQYF
TRBD2 | TRBJ2-7 | NA | TRBV4-2 | TGTGCCAGCAGCCAAGTCCCTAGCGGGGGGGGGGAGCAGTACTTC | CASSQVPSGGGEQYF
NA | TRBJ1-5 | many | TRBV12-3/TRBV12-4 | TGTGCCAGCAGAGCCGGGGGCAATCAGCCCCAGCATTTT | CASRAGGNQPQHF
NA | TRBJ2-1 | NA | TRBV29-1 | TGCAGCGTTGAGACTCAGGGAAGGATCAATGAGCAGTTCTTC | CSVETQGRINEQFF
TRBD2 | TRBJ2-7 | many | TRBV6-2/TRBV6-3 | TGTGCCAGCAGGGACTGGCGGGAGTCCTACGAGCAGTACTTC | CASRDWRESYEQYF
TRBD2 | TRBJ2-1 | NA | TRBV20-1 | TGCAGTGCTATAGGACTAGCTGGGGTCGATGAGCAGTTCTTC | CSAIGLAGVDEQFF